The clone carrying this TCR beta chain was seen at least ten times. TCRdb passed the 5' RACE reads through MiXCR, listing each CDR3 protein once. The sample gives approximately 600,000 distinct CDR3 sequences, 7.5% to 10% of which show up once; under 3% is in the top ten. The V gene lost 3 bases and the J gene lost 3 bases, with 6 bases spanning the gap. This CDR3 spans 11 amino acids. Germline loops: CDR1 SQVTM, CDR2 ANQGSEA. The data originate from a study of identical twins. This sample was also put to use in a study of yellow fever vaccine responses in identical twins.

The sequencing sample was made of PBMCs. The source of this sequence is a woman aged 18 to 35 in good health. This rearrangement joins TRBV29-1 to TRBJ2-7, with D unresolved. The CDR3 DNA reads TGCAGCGTTGATGAGAGCTACGAGCAGTACTTC. It yields the protein CSVDESYEQYF.